Listed below are T cell receptor beta chains from one sample, sequenced in a study of T cells in Graves' hyperthyroidism and ophthalmopathy. Each CDR3 protein is one row after TCRdb ran MiXCR on the multiplex PCR reads. The sample holds some 180,000 distinct CDR3 sequences, approximately 17% seen once. The sample taken for sequencing was blood. The receptor set was obtained from a woman aged 45-65 years with Graves' hyperthyroidism. Each CDR3 is given with its conserved first and last residue.

v_gene	j_gene	CDR3aa
TRBV6-2/TRBV6-3	TRBJ2-1	CASSYSAAPDEQFF
TRBV6-1	TRBJ2-7	CASSGRQGSPPYEQYF
TRBV7-9	TRBJ1-4	CASSLQTGGTNEKLFF
TRBV20-1	TRBJ1-5	CSAGTGGYGQPQHF
TRBV4-1	TRBJ2-1	CASSQMGAYNEQFF
TRBV7-8	TRBJ1-5	CASSSTAGQIPKYSNQPQHF
TRBV6-2/TRBV6-3	TRBJ2-1	CASSQPDPYNEQFF
TRBV5-1	TRBJ2-1	CASRPGTSGGANEQFF
TRBV11-2	TRBJ2-7	CASIGTVAPYEQYF
TRBV4-3	TRBJ2-2	CASSAGTSRTGELFF
TRBV3-1	TRBJ1-1	CASSQQLNTEAFF
TRBV5-1	TRBJ2-3	CASSLVPDTQYF
TRBV28	TRBJ1-5	CASSFGASTQTPQHF
TRBV5-6	TRBJ2-7	CASSLGGREQYF
TRBV19	TRBJ2-2	CASSIERANTGELFF
TRBV24-1	TRBJ1-2	CATSGTGYHGYTF
TRBV7-9	TRBJ2-2	CASSLVQGATGELFF
TRBV28	TRBJ2-6	CASSLTGAGANVLTF
TRBV4-3	TRBJ1-2	CASSQDYGGQDGYTF
TRBV6-1	TRBJ1-4	CASSYSGQGMGLDEKLFF
TRBV5-6	TRBJ2-7	CASSSGRPYEQYF
TRBV5-1	TRBJ2-7	CASSIAGGYEQYF